A single sample is the source of the 2 T cell receptor beta chains below, sequenced in a study of blood T cell repertoires in COVID-19. The protocol was immunoSEQ multiplex PCR, while the TCRdb copy is restricted to in-frame clones and leaves out a portion. The sample consists of about 390,000 clones, around nine tenths of them appearing once. The specimen was PBMCs or T cells enriched from blood (not recorded which). These receptors were taken from a woman in her forties or fifties who had recovered from COVID-19.

Only a few counts were recorded for this clone. This chain joins TRBV15 and TRBJ1-2; D not resolved. With 0 bases removed from V and 2 bases from J, the gap between germline ends came to 7 bases. The CDR3 runs to 14 residues. Looked up from germline, CDR1 is LNHNV and CDR2 is YYDKDF (reference sequence). The CDR3 coding sequence is TGTGCCACCAGCAGAGAACTGATAAACTATGGCTACACCTTC. Translated: CATSRELINYGYTF.

The chain links TRBV5-8 to TRBJ1-2; D is possibly TRBD1 (5 bases). Germline assignment: CDR1 SGHTS and CDR2 YDEGEE. CDR3 length: 15 residues. Trimming took off 3 bases at V and 2 bases at J, with 14 bases between the two ends. The CDR3 protein is CASSYMGGVNYGYTF. In nucleotides, the CDR3 is TGTGCCAGCAGCTACATGGGGGGTGTGAACTATGGCTACACCTTC.